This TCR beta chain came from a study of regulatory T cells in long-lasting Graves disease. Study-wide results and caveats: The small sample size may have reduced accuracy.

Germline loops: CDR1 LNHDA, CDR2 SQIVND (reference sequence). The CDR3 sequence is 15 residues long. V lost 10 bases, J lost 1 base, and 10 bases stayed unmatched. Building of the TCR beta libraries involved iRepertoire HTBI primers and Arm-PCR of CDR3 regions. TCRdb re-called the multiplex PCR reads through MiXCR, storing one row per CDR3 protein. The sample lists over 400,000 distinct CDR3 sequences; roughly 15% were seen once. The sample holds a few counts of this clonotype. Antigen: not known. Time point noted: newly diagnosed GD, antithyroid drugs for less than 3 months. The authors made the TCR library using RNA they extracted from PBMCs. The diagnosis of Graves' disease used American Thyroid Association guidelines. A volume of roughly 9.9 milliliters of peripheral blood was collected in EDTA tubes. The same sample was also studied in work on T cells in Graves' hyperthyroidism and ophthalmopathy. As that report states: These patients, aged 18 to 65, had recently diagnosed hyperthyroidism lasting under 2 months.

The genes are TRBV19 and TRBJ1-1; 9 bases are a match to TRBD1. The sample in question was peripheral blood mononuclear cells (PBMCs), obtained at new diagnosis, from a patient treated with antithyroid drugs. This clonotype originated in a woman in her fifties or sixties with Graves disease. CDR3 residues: CATAPTGQGNTEAFF. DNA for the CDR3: TGTGCCACAGCACCCACGGGACAGGGGAACACTGAAGCTTTCTTT.